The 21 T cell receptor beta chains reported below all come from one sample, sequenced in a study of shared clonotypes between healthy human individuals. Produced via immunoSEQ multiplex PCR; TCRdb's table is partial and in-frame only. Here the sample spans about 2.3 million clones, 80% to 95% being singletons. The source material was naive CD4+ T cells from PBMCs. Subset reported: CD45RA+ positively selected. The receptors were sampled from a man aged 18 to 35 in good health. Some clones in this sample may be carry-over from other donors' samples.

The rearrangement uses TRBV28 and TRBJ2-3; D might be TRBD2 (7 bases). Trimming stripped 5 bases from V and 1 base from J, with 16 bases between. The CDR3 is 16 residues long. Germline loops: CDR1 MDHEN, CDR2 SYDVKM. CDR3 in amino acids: CASSLPRGAGTDTQYF. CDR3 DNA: TGTGCCAGCAGTCTGCCCCGGGGGGCTGGCACAGATACGCAGTATTTT.

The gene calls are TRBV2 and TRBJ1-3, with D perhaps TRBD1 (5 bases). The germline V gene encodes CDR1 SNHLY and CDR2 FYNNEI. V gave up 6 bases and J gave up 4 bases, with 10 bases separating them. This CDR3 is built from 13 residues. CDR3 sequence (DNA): TGTGCCAGCAGGAGGGACGCAGGAAACACCATATATTTT. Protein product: CASRRDAGNTIYF. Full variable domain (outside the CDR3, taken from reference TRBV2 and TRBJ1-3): EPEVTQTPSHQVTQMGQEVILRCVPISNHLYFYWYRQILGQKVEFLVSFYNNEISEKSEIFDDQFSVERPDGSNFTLKIRSTKLEDSAMYFCASRRDAGNTIYFGEGSWLTVV.

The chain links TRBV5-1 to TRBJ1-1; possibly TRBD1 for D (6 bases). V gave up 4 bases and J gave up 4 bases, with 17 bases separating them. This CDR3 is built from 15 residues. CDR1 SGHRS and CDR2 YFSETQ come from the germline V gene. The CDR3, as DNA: TGCGCCAGCAGCCCGGGGGGCAGGGATGGCACTGAAGCTTTCTTT. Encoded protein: CASSPGGRDGTEAFF. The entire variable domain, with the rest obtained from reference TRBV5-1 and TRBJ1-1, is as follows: KAGVTQTPRYLIKTRGQQVTLSCSPISGHRSVSWYQQTPGQGLQFLFEYFSETQRNKGNFPGRFSGRQFSNSRSEMNVSTLELGDSALYLCASSPGGRDGTEAFFGQGTRLTVV.

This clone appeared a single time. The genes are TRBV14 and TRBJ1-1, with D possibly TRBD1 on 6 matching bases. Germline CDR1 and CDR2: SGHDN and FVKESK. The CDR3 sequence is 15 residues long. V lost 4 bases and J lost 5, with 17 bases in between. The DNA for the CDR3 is TGTGCCAGCAGCCGAACCGAAGGGGGGAGTACTGAAGCTTTCTTT. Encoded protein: CASSRTEGGSTEAFF.

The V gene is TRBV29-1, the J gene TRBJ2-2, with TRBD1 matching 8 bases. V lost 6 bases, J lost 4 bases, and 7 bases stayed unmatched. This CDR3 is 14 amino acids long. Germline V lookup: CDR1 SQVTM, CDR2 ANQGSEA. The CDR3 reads CSVDGQGGTGELFF. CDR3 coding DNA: TGCAGCGTCGACGGACAGGGAGGCACCGGGGAGCTGTTTTTT.

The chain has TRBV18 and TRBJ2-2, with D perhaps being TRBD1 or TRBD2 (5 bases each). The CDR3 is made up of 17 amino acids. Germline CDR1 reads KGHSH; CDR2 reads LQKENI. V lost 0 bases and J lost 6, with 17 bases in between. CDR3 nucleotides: TGTGCCAGCTCACCACCGTCGGGGCAGGGAAGGTCCGGGGAGCTGTTTTTT. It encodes CASSPPSGQGRSGELFF.

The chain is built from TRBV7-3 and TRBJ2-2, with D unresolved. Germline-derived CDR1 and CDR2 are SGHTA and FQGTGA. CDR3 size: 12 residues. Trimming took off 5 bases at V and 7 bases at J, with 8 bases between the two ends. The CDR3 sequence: CASSLVFGELFF. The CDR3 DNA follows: TGTGCCAGCAGCCTCGTATTCGGGGAGCTGTTTTTT.

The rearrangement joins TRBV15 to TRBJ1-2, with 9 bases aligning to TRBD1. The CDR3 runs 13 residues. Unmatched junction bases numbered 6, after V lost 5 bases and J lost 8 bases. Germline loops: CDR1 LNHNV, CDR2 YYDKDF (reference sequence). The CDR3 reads CATSVGTGSGYTF. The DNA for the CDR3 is TGTGCCACCAGCGTAGGGACAGGGAGCGGCTACACCTTC.

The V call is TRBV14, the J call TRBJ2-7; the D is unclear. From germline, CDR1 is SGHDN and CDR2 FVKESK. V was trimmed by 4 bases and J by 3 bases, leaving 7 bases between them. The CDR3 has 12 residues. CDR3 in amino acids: CASSRRSYEQYF. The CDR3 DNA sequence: TGTGCCAGCAGCCGGCGGAGCTACGAGCAGTACTTC.

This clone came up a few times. The CDR3, as DNA: TGTGCCACCAGCAGAGACAGCTTAGACTATGGCTACACCTTC. Amino acids: CATSRDSLDYGYTF. This rearrangement joins TRBV15 to TRBJ1-2; D gene unclear. Germline V gene lookup returns CDR1 LNHNV and CDR2 YYDKDF (reference sequence). The V gene lost 0 bases and the J gene lost 3 bases, with 8 bases spanning the gap. The CDR3 consists of 14 residues.

The CDR3 sequence is CASSYGPDQPQHF. The CDR3 region has the DNA TGTGCCAGCAGTTACGGGCCTGATCAGCCCCAGCATTTT. V gene TRBV6-6 combines with J gene TRBJ1-5; D is uncertain. The V gene's germline CDR1 is MNHNY and CDR2 SVGAGI (reference sequence). The germline V and J ends were trimmed by 2 bases and 5 bases, with 7 bases remaining between them. The CDR3 is 13 amino acids.

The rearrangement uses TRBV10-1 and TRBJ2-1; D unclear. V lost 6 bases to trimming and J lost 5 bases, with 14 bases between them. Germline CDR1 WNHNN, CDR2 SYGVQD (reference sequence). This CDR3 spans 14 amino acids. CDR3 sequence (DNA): TGCGCCAGCAGCCGAGCCCAAATTAACAATGAGCAGTTCTTC. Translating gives CASSRAQINNEQFF.

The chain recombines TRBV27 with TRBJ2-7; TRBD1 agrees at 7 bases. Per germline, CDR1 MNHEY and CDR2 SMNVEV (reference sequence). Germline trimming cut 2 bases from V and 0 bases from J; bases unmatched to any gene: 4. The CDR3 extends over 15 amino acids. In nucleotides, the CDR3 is TGTGCCAGCAGTTTAGAGCCAGGGGGCTCCTACGAGCAGTACTTC. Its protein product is CASSLEPGGSYEQYF.

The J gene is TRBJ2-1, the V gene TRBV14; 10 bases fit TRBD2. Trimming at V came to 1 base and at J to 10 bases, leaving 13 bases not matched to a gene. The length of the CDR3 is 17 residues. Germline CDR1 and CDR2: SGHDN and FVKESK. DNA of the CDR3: TGTGCCAGCAGCCAAGGGACTAGCGGTTACCCCGGCCGCGAGCAGTTCTTC. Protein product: CASSQGTSGYPGREQFF.

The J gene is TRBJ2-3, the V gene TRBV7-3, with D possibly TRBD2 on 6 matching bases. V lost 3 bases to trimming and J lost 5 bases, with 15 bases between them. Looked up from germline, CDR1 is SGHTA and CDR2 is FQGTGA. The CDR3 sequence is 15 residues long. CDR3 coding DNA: TGTGCCAGCAGCTTTGGAGGGAGTTACGGAGATACGCAGTATTTT. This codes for CASSFGGSYGDTQYF.

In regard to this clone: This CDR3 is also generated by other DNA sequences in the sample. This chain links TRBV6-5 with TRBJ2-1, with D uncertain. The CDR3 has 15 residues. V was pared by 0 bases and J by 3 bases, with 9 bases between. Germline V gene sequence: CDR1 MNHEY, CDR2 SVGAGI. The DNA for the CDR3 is TGTGCCAGCAGTTACTCGAGAGGCAGCTACAATGAGCAGTTCTTC. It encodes CASSYSRGSYNEQFF.

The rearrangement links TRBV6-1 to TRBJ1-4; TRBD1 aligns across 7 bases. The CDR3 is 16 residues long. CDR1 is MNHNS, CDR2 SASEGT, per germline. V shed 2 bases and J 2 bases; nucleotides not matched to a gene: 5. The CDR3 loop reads CASSEQQGPTNEKLFF. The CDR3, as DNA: TGTGCCAGCAGTGAACAACAGGGGCCGACTAATGAAAAACTGTTTTTT.

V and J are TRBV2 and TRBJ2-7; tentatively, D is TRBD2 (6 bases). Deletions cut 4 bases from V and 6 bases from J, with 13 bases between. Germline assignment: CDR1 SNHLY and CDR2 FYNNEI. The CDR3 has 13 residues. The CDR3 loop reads CASSVFVGGEQYF. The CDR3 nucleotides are TGTGCCAGCAGTGTTTTTGTGGGGGGCGAGCAGTACTTC.

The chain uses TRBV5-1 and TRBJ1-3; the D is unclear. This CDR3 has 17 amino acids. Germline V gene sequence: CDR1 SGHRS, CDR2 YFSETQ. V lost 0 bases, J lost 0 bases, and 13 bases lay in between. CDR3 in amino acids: CASSLGTHTASGNTIYF. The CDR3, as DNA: TGCGCCAGCAGCTTGGGGACTCACACCGCCTCTGGAAACACCATATATTTT.

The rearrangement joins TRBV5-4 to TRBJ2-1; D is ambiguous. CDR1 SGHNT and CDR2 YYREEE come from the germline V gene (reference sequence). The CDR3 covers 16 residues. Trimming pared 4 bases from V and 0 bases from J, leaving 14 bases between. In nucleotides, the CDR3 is TGTGCCAGCAGCCCCGTCGGCCTGAGCTCCTACAATGAGCAGTTCTTC. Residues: CASSPVGLSSYNEQFF.

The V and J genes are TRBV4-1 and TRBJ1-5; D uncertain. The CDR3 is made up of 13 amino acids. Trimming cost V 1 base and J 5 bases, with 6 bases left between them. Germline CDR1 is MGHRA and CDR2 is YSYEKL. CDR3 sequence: CASSQALYQPQHF. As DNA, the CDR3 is TGCGCCAGCAGCCAAGCCCTCTATCAGCCCCAGCATTTT.